This record covers a single T cell receptor (beta chain). Its target is unknown. This specimen comes from a study of T cell repertoires in cytomegalovirus infection. Study-level information: Indications came from public TCR beta signatures; they pointed to CMV infection and to a matching HLA type.

The study's findings and limits: Frequencies of public TCR beta families were cumulated, and this identified carriers of CMV plus the relevant HLA.

TCRdb processed the reads anew with MiXCR; each CDR3 protein has one entry. The data contain roughly 990,000 distinct CDR3 sequences, roughly 31% of them seen just once; the ten biggest clones take up roughly an eighth. The length of the CDR3 is 19 residues. Per germline, CDR1 MNHEY and CDR2 SVGAGI. Between the trimmed V and J ends, which lost 6 bases and 1 base, there was a span of 27 bases. The TCR was taken from a human donor in good health (CMV status not recorded). Some clones in this sample may be carry-over from other donors' samples. This sample comprised cultured CD8+ T cells from PBMCs, obtained from culture after CMV antigen stimulation. The chain combines TRBV6-5 with TRBJ2-5, with D maybe TRBD1 (8 bases). The DNA of the CDR3 is TGTGCCAGCAGCACCCGACAGGGGAAGGGGGGGGCCCTCCAAGAGACCCAGTACTTC. This gives the protein CASSTRQGKGGALQETQYF.